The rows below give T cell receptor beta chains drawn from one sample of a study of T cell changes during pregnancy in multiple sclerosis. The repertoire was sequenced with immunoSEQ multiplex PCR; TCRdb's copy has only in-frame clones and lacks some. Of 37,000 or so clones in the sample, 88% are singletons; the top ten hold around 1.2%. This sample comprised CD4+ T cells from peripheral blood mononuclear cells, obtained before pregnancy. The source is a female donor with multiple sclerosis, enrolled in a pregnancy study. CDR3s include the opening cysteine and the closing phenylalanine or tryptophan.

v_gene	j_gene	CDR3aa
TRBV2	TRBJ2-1	CASSGGLASNEQFF
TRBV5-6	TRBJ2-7	CASSSAGVYEQYF
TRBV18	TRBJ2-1	CASSHDRGLVNEQFF
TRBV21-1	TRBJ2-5	CASSKSSGSVETQYF
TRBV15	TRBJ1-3	CATSRGGGSPGNTIYF
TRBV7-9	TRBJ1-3	CASSLYDRFSGNTIYF
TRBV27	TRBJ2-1	CASSAYPRLAAGLVYNEQFF
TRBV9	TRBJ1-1	CASSVTGNTEAFF
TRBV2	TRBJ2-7	CASRERLAYLTYEQYF
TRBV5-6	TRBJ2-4	CASSREGANIQYF
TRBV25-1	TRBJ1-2	CASSEYPPPEPGYTF
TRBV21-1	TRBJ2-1	CASSKEGDGRAPYNEQFF
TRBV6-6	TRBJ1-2	CASSYDPQFYGYTF
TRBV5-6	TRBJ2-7	CASSQTSGSYEQYF
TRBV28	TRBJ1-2	CASSWDYYGYTF
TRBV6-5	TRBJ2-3	CASSASSGIPNTQYF
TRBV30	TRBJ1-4	CAWRNYGKLFF
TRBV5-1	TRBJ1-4	CASSLARSTNEKLFF
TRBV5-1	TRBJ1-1	CASSASGVTTEAFF
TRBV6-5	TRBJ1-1	CASSYSARVRAFF
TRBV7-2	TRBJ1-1	CASSPRNTGAEAFF
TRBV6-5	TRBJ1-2	CASRGDRIYGYTF
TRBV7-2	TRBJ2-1	CASSLSGGDYNEQFF
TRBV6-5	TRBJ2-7	CASSYRGRDYEQYF
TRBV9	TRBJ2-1	CASSVAWGGQRGYNEQFF
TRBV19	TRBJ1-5	CASSPEHRGLWNQPQHF
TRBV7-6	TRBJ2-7	CASSLSMGSGSGEQYF